This is a list of T cell receptor beta chains from one sample in a study of blood T cell repertoires in COVID-19. The assay was immunoSEQ multiplex PCR, and TCRdb's table has in-frame clones only and misses some. The sample includes some 200,000 clones, roughly four fifths of them seen just once. The sample taken for sequencing was PBMCs or T cells enriched from blood (not recorded which). The source is a middle-aged man who had recovered from COVID-19. CDR3s include the opening cysteine and the closing phenylalanine or tryptophan. A D gene is named only where the DNA matches it firmly. Where a row states a size, it is once, few, many or the class of an expanded clone; other rows omit it.

j_call v_call clone_size d_call cdr3_nt cdr3_aa
TRBJ2-1 TRBV5-4 NA TRBD2 TGTGCCAGCAGCTTGGGCGGGAGTAGTACGAATGAGCAGTTCTTC CASSLGGSSTNEQFF
TRBJ1-4 TRBV7-9 once TRBD1 TGTGCCAGCAGCGTCGGGACAGCTAATGAAAAACTGTTTTTT CASSVGTANEKLFF
TRBJ1-2 TRBV4-2 NA NA TGTGCCAGCAGCCAAGATAGGGAGGGCTATGGCTACACCTTC CASSQDREGYGYTF
TRBJ2-5 TRBV30 NA NA TGTGCCTGGAGTGCGATCTCCGGGACGGGAGTTTTAGGGACCCAGTACTTC CAWSAISGTGVLGTQYF
TRBJ2-7 TRBV20-1 NA NA TGCAGTGCTAGTCGACAGGGAGGCGAGCAGTACTTC CSASRQGGEQYF
TRBJ2-1 TRBV7-3 NA NA TGTGCCAGCAGCTTAGGAGGTCACCGCCGGGAGCAGTTCTTC CASSLGGHRREQFF
TRBJ2-3 TRBV4-2 NA TRBD2 TGTGCCAGCAGCCACCGCTTATTCGGGACTAGCGGGAGGAGGGACACAGATACGCAGTATTTT CASSHRLFGTSGRRDTDTQYF
TRBJ1-2 TRBV19 NA TRBD1 TGTGCCAGTAGTTCTGAAAGGGGGCGAGGTGGCTACACCTTC CASSSERGRGGYTF
TRBJ1-1 TRBV6-1 NA NA TGTGCCAGCAGTGAATCAGTGAACACTGAAGCTTTCTTT CASSESVNTEAFF
TRBJ1-1 TRBV12-5 NA NA TGTGCTAGTGGTATAGTGAACACTGAAGCTTTCTTT CASGIVNTEAFF
TRBJ1-2 TRBV7-9 many TRBD1 TGTGCCAGCAGCCCAGGGGGCGCCTATGGCTACACCTTC CASSPGGAYGYTF
TRBJ1-1 TRBV5-5 NA NA TGTGCCAGCAGCTTGGCCTCCTACACTGAAGCTTTCTTT CASSLASYTEAFF
TRBJ2-1 TRBV30 NA TRBD2 TGTGCCTGGAGGGGACTAGCGGGAGTAGGGGCGCAGTTCTTC CAWRGLAGVGAQFF
TRBJ2-5 TRBV9 NA NA TGTGCCAGCAGCGTATCCCGCGGGGAGACCCAGTACTTC CASSVSRGETQYF
TRBJ2-7 TRBV7-2 NA NA TGTGCCAGCAGCTTATATTCCGGGACTGCTCACTCCGAGCAGTACTTC CASSLYSGTAHSEQYF
TRBJ1-5 TRBV28 NA TRBD1 TGTGCCAGCAGTTTGGGGAGAGGGGGCGGAAATCAGCCCCAGCATTTT CASSLGRGGGNQPQHF
TRBJ2-4 TRBV18 NA TRBD2 TGTGCCAGCTCAGAAATGGGAGGGGCGCTAGCCAAAAACATTCAGTACTTC CASSEMGGALAKNIQYF
TRBJ1-6 TRBV9 NA NA TGTGCCAGCAGCCCGCAGAGGTCAAAACGGAATTCACCCCTCCACTTT CASSPQRSKRNSPLHF
TRBJ2-2 TRBV10-1 NA NA TGCGCCAGCAGTGGGGACACGAACACCGGGGAGCTGTTTTTT CASSGDTNTGELFF
TRBJ2-2 TRBV20-1 NA TRBD1 TGCAGTGCTAGTTCTGGGACAGGGTTCACCGGGGAGCTGTTTTTT CSASSGTGFTGELFF
TRBJ2-7 TRBV5-1 NA NA TGCGCCAGCAGCCCGGTTTACTCGCTCGAGCAGTACTTC CASSPVYSLEQYF
TRBJ2-2 TRBV24-1 NA NA TGTGCCACCAGGTCGCGCGCCTCCTTCTCCGGGGAGCTGTTTTTT CATRSRASFSGELFF
TRBJ1-6 TRBV27 NA NA TGTGCCAGCAGTTGGGGGGGCCGCGATTCACCCCTCCACTTT CASSWGGRDSPLHF
TRBJ2-1 TRBV9 NA NA TGTGCCAGCAGCCCAGGGCAGCACTCCTACAATGAGCAGTTCTTC CASSPGQHSYNEQFF
TRBJ1-2 TRBV2 many TRBD1 TGTGCCAGCACCCCAGAGGACAGGGGGCGCATAGGCACCTTC CASTPEDRGRIGTF
TRBJ1-1 TRBV7-8 NA TRBD1 TGTGCCAGCAGCGTAAACAGGGGGGGTTTGACTGAAGCTTTCTTT CASSVNRGGLTEAFF
TRBJ1-3 TRBV6-5 NA TRBD1 TGTGCCAGCAGTTACCTAAAGGGGGCCCCCGGAAACACCATATATTTT CASSYLKGAPGNTIYF
TRBJ2-4 TRBV27 NA NA TGTGCCAGCATTTTCATCCCGAGACAGACCTTCCCCAAAAACATTCAGTACTTC CASIFIPRQTFPKNIQYF
TRBJ1-2 TRBV6-1 NA TRBD1 TGTGCCAGCAGTGAGAGCGGGAGGGGGCTAAGGGGCTACACCTTC CASSESGRGLRGYTF
TRBJ2-3 TRBV11-3 NA NA TGTGCCAGCAGCTTCCGAGCGGGCTACACAGATACGCAGTATTTT CASSFRAGYTDTQYF
TRBJ2-2 TRBV9 NA TRBD2 TGTGCCAGCAGCGTACTAGCGGACAACACCGGGGAGCTGTTTTTT CASSVLADNTGELFF
TRBJ2-7 TRBV5-1 NA TRBD1 TGCGCCAGCAGCTTGCAGGGACAGGGGCCTTACGAGCAGTACTTC CASSLQGQGPYEQYF
TRBJ2-7 TRBV29-1 NA NA TGCAGCGTTGAAACCCCTCAGTCCTACGAGCAGTACTTC CSVETPQSYEQYF
TRBJ2-2 TRBV15 few NA TGTGCCACCAGCGGACATGCAGAAGTCAGCCGCCGGGAGCTGTTTTTT CATSGHAEVSRRELFF
TRBJ2-4 TRBV5-5 NA TRBD1 TGTGCCAGCAGCCTACAGGGGGCAGGAGCCAAAAACATTCAGTACTTC CASSLQGAGAKNIQYF
TRBJ1-2 TRBV5-5 NA NA TGTGCCAGCAGCTTTGTACAGCAACCCCTCTATGGCTACACCTTC CASSFVQQPLYGYTF
TRBJ2-1 TRBV5-1 once NA TGCGCCAGCAGCTCCGAGTGGGGTGGGGGCTACGATGAGCAGTTCTTC CASSSEWGGGYDEQFF
TRBJ1-3 TRBV6-5 many NA TGTGCCAGCAGTTACGGCGGTGGAAACACCATATATTTT CASSYGGGNTIYF
TRBJ1-5 TRBV18 NA NA TGTGCCAGCTCATCAAAAACCGGGACACAATATAGCAATCAGCCCCAGCATTTT CASSSKTGTQYSNQPQHF
TRBJ2-7 TRBV3-1/TRBV3-2 few TRBD2 TGTGCCAGCTCTGGCGGGAGGGTTTTCTACGAGCAGTACTTC CASSGGRVFYEQYF
TRBJ1-2 TRBV5-1 once NA TGCGCCAGCAGCTTGGGCGGGTTAGCTAACTATGGCTACACCTTC CASSLGGLANYGYTF
TRBJ1-2 TRBV7-9 NA TRBD1 TGTGCCAGCAGCTTAAGCGGGGCGACAGGGGGCGCGCGGGGCTACACCTTC CASSLSGATGGARGYTF
TRBJ2-2 TRBV24-1 NA NA TGTGCCACCAGTGATCCTGGAGCCTTGGGCGGGGAGCTGTTTTTT CATSDPGALGGELFF
TRBJ2-5 TRBV3-1/TRBV3-2 NA NA TGTGCCAGCAGCCAAGACACGAGGAAGCGGCAAGAGACCCAGTACTTC CASSQDTRKRQETQYF
TRBJ1-2 TRBV11-2 few TRBD1 TGTGCCAGCAGCTCCGGACAGGGCTGGAACTATGGCTACACCTTC CASSSGQGWNYGYTF
TRBJ1-3 TRBV5-6 few NA TGTGCCAGCAGCTTGGCCGCAGACTCTGGAAACACCATATATTTT CASSLAADSGNTIYF
TRBJ2-7 TRBV5-1 once TRBD2 TGCGCCAGCAGCCGGACTAGCGGGGGTGGCACCTACGAGCAGTACTTC CASSRTSGGGTYEQYF
TRBJ2-2 TRBV3-1/TRBV3-2 NA TRBD2 TGTGCCAGCAGCCAAGGAGGCGGGGGGGCCGGGGAGCTGTTTTTT CASSQGGGGAGELFF
TRBJ2-3 TRBV3-1/TRBV3-2 NA TRBD2 TGTGCCAGCAGCCAAGGAGCGGGGGGCTCCACAGATACGCAGTATTTT CASSQGAGGSTDTQYF
TRBJ1-1 TRBV5-6 NA NA TGTGCCAGCAGCTTGCAGGGCTCTGAAGCTTTCTTT CASSLQGSEAFF
TRBJ2-5 TRBV10-1 NA NA TGCGCCAGCAGTGACGGAGTAGAAGAGACCCAGTACTTC CASSDGVEETQYF
TRBJ1-5 TRBV2 few TRBD1 TGTGCCAGCAGCAGCCGGGGGAATTCTGGAGGGGGCCGACAGCCCCAGCATTTT CASSSRGNSGGGRQPQHF
TRBJ1-1 TRBV15 NA NA TGTGCCACCAGCAGAGGCTTGGAGGACACTGAAGCTTTCTTT CATSRGLEDTEAFF
TRBJ1-2 TRBV29-1 NA NA TGCAGCGTTGAAGAAGTTCAGGGCGTCTATGGCTACACCTTC CSVEEVQGVYGYTF
TRBJ1-1 TRBV18 NA NA TGTGCCAGCTCCCCGGACATCCTAGGGGTCACTGAAGCTTTCTTT CASSPDILGVTEAFF